The sequence of this TCR beta chain was determined in a study of beta chain features in type 1 diabetes. This clone was found a few times. The whole isolated RNA underwent reverse transcription, so sequencing captured expressed TCRB transcripts. Clones were read by immunoSEQ multiplex PCR, and TCRdb kept only the in-frame ones, dropping some. The table has about 900,000 clones, 15% to 20% seen once. Losses at the gene ends were 6 bases for V and 1 base for J; bases not matched to a gene: 4. Germline V lookup: CDR1 SNHLY, CDR2 FYNNEI. The CDR3 is 14 amino acids. The sample taken for sequencing was naive CD4+ T cells from blood. This clonotype originated in a woman under 30 in good health. The chain recombines TRBV2 with TRBJ2-5, with TRBD2 matching over 8 bases. The CDR3: CASRGGRSQETQYF. In nucleotides, the CDR3 is TGTGCCAGCAGGGGCGGGAGGTCCCAAGAGACCCAGTACTTC.